The 13 T cell receptor beta chains listed next were all sequenced from one sample in a study of T cell responses to AZD1222 COVID-19 vaccine. Libraries were prepared by immunoSEQ multiplex PCR; TCRdb keeps only in-frame clonotypes and omits some of them. This repertoire shows approximately 100,000 clones, 90% found once; its top ten account for 7% to 9%. The sample consisted of peripheral blood, taken 28 days after the second AZD1222 dose. Receptors originate from an adult who received the AZD1222 COVID-19 vaccine.

This rearrangement joins TRBV5-1 to TRBJ2-7; D may correspond to TRBD1 or TRBD2 (5 bases each). Trimming removed 7 bases at V and 0 bases at J, with 14 bases between. Germline V lookup: CDR1 SGHRS, CDR2 YFSETQ. The CDR3 contains 14 residues. CDR3 coding DNA: TGCGCCAGCCATTCCGGGACCCCCTCCTACGAGCAGTACTTC. This gives the protein CASHSGTPSYEQYF. Variable domain in full (rest from reference TRBV5-1 and TRBJ2-7): KAGVTQTPRYLIKTRGQQVTLSCSPISGHRSVSWYQQTPGQGLQFLFEYFSETQRNKGNFPGRFSGRQFSNSRSEMNVSTLELGDSALYLCASHSGTPSYEQYFGPGTRLTVT.

This rearrangement joins TRBV6-5 to TRBJ1-1, with TRBD1 identical over 10 bases. The CDR3 spans 14 residues. The trim removed 6 bases at V and 4 bases at J, leaving 5 bases unmatched. Germline-derived CDR1 and CDR2 are MNHEY and SVGAGI. Written as DNA, the CDR3 is TGTGCCAGCAGGACCGGGACAGGGGCCACTGAAGCTTTCTTT. Amino acid sequence: CASRTGTGATEAFF.

This clone was counted a single time. The chain's CDR3 is CASSLQRGEQYF. The CDR3 nucleotides read TGTGCCAGCAGCCTCCAACGAGGCGAGCAGTACTTC. This chain connects TRBV27 to TRBJ2-7; D gene uncertain. Germline CDR1 is MNHEY and CDR2 is SMNVEV (reference sequence). Trimming cost V 6 bases and J 6 bases, with 12 bases left between them. This CDR3 has 12 residues.

The chain recombines TRBV6-2 or TRBV6-3 with TRBJ1-2, with 11 nucleotides matching TRBD1. This CDR3 has 14 residues. The germline V gene encodes CDR1 MNHEY and CDR2 SVGEGT. After removal of 5 bases from V and 8 bases from J, the junction contained 7 bases not matched to a gene. CDR3 coding DNA: TGTGCCAGCAGTCAATCCGGGACAGGGGGAGGCTACACCTTC. It codes for CASSQSGTGGGYTF.

This chain connects TRBV13 to TRBJ2-2; no definite D call. CDR1 and CDR2 from the germline V gene are PRHDT and FYEKMQ (reference sequence). The CDR3 is 15 residues long. V lost 3 bases to trimming and J lost 4 bases, with 12 bases between them. CDR3 loop: CASSLARPTTGELFF. CDR3 nucleotide sequence: TGTGCCAGCAGCTTGGCCAGACCAACCACCGGGGAGCTGTTTTTT.

The rearrangement uses TRBV3-1 (or the pseudogene TRBV3-2) and TRBJ2-5; 15 nucleotides align to TRBD2. V was pared by 4 bases and J by 4 bases, with 7 bases of the junction left unmatched. Germline loops: CDR1 LGHDT, CDR2 YNNKEL (reference sequence). The CDR3 sequence is 17 residues long. The DNA of the CDR3 is TGTGCCAGCAGCCTAGGACTAGCGGGGGGGTTGGGAGAGACCCAGTACTTC. It codes for CASSLGLAGGLGETQYF.

The CDR3 loop reads CASSPPGLNQAFF. In nucleotides, the CDR3 is TGCGCCAGCAGCCCGCCGGGACTGAACCAAGCTTTCTTT. This chain links TRBV5-1 with TRBJ1-1, with D maybe TRBD1 (5 bases). The V end was cut by 4 bases, the J end by 9 bases, with 16 bases between. This CDR3 is 13 amino acids long. Germline CDR1 SGHRS, CDR2 YFSETQ.

V is TRBV30 and J is TRBJ2-5, with D possibly called TRBD1 or TRBD2 (5 bases each). The germline V gene encodes CDR1 GTSNPN and CDR2 SVGIG (reference sequence). The CDR3 totals 15 residues. Trimming removed 1 base at V and 5 bases at J, with 17 bases between. CDR3 coding DNA: TGTGCCTGGAGTGGAACAGGCCTAGCAGTGGAGACCCAGTACTTC. This sequence encodes CAWSGTGLAVETQYF. Full variable domain (rest looked up from reference TRBV30 and TRBJ2-5): SQTIHQWPATLVQPVGSPLSLECTVEGTSNPNLYWYRQAAGRGLQLLFYSVGIGQISSEVPQNLSASRPQDRQFILSSKKLLLSDSGFYLCAWSGTGLAVETQYFGPGTRLLVL.

The rearrangement joins TRBV18 to TRBJ1-2; D unclear. V shed 2 bases and J shed 6 bases, with 10 bases lying between them. The CDR3 covers 13 residues. Germline V CDR1 and CDR2: KGHSH, LQKENI. The CDR3 DNA reads TGTGCCAGCTCACCAGGTGGTGAAAATGGCTACACCTTC. Translated: CASSPGGENGYTF. Full variable domain (rest looked up from reference TRBV18 and TRBJ1-2): NAGVMQNPRHLVRRRGQEARLRCSPMKGHSHVYWYRQLPEEGLKFMVYLQKENIIDESGMPKERFSAEFPKEGPSILRIQQVVRGDSAAYFCASSPGGENGYTFGSGTRLTVV.

The chain combines TRBV2 with TRBJ2-7, with D perhaps matching TRBD1 (5 bases). Trimming took off 4 bases at V and 3 bases at J, with 16 bases between the two ends. This CDR3 contains 15 residues. CDR1 is SNHLY, CDR2 FYNNEI, per germline. As DNA, the CDR3 is TGTGCCAGCAGTGGACGACAGTTTCAGGTCTACGAGCAGTACTTC. The encoded protein is CASSGRQFQVYEQYF. Based on the CDR3 plus reference TRBV2 and TRBJ2-7, the full variable domain is EPEVTQTPSHQVTQMGQEVILRCVPISNHLYFYWYRQILGQKVEFLVSFYNNEISEKSEIFDDQFSVERPDGSNFTLKIRSTKLEDSAMYFCASSGRQFQVYEQYFGPGTRLTVT.

In nucleotides, the CDR3 is TGTGCCAGCAGCTTAAGTAGTCAGTCAGATACGCAGTATTTT. Protein sequence: CASSLSSQSDTQYF. The chain links TRBV7-2 to TRBJ2-3; no clear D gene. This CDR3 region has 14 residues. The ends were cut back, 2 bases at V and 4 bases at J, with 10 bases in the middle. Germline values: CDR1 SGHTA, CDR2 FQGNSA.

This clone was seen a handful of times. This chain uses TRBV12-3 or TRBV12-4 with TRBJ1-1; no clear D gene. The CDR3 is 11 residues long. Trimming removed 7 bases from V and 7 bases from J, with 10 bases in between. The CDR3: CASTDHDEAFF. The CDR3 nucleotides read TGTGCCAGCACCGATCATGATGAAGCTTTCTTT.

The rearrangement joins TRBV7-2 to TRBJ2-1; D might be TRBD2 (6 bases). This CDR3 contains 14 residues. Germline lookup yields CDR1 SGHTA and CDR2 FQGNSA. The V end lost 5 bases, the J end lost 8 bases, and 16 bases lay between the germline ends. Written as DNA, the CDR3 is TGTGCCAGCAGCGCGGGGTGGCTTTACTATGAGCAGTTCTTC. Amino acids: CASSAGWLYYEQFF.